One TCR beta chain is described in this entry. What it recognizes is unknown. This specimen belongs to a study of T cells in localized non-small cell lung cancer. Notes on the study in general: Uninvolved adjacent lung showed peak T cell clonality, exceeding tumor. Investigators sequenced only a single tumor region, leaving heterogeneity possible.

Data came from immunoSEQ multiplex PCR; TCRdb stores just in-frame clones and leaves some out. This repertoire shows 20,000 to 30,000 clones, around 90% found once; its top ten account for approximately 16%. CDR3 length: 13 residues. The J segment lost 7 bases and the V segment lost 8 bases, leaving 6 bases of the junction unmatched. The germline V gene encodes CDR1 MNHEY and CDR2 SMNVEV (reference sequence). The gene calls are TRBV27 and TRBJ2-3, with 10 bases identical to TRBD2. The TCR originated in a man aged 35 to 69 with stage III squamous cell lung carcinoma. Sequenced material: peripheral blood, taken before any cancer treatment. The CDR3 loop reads CASCTLAGNTQYF. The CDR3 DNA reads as TGTGCCAGCTGTACACTAGCGGGGAATACGCAGTATTTT.